This entry is about one T cell receptor (beta chain). Alongside a J-beta primer mix, a sample-barcoded 5' primer served in a second PCR lasting about 7 to 12 cycles. One entry per CDR3 protein, called by TCRdb with MiXCR from the 5' RACE reads. The sample shows about 800,000 distinct CDR3 sequences, roughly 64% of them seen only once. Germline assignment: CDR1 MNHNS and CDR2 SASEGT. The CDR3 totals 16 residues. The V and J ends lost 3 bases and 9 bases respectively, with 18 bases between them. The data belong to a study of blood T cells in healthy people across ages. The authors extracted at least 6 micrograms of total RNA per sample.

J is TRBJ1-6 and V is TRBV6-1; D is uncertain. This receptor was taken from a man aged 30-40 years in good health. Sequencing was done on a sample of blood. The CDR3 spells CASSEGSDVYFSPLHF. CDR3 DNA: TGTGCCAGCAGTGAGGGATCGGACGTTTATTTTTCACCCCTCCACTTT.